Below are 4 T cell receptor beta chains sequenced from a single sample in a study of T-cell memory formation after mild COVID-19. Using its own MiXCR run on the 5' RACE reads, TCRdb lists one record per CDR3 protein. Counted here are about 560,000 distinct CDR3 sequences, approximately 15% occurring once; the ten biggest clones make up around 8.1%. Sequenced input: PBMCs or a T cell subset sorted from them (not recorded which). Source of these receptors: an adult woman who had mild COVID-19 (a few samples of this study predate the infection). Cell type and time point are not known.

This clonotype was detected only a few times. DNA of the CDR3: TGTGCCAGCAGCCTACAGGGGCCTTATGAAGCTTTCTTT. Translation gives CASSLQGPYEAFF. This rearrangement joins TRBV12-3 or TRBV12-4 to TRBJ1-1; 7 bases match TRBD1. V gave up 6 bases and J gave up 7 bases; unmatched junction bases: 8. This CDR3 has 13 amino acids.

The CDR3 spells CASSLVGLAEAFF. The DNA of the CDR3 is TGTGCCAGCAGTTTAGTGGGCCTGGCTGAAGCTTTCTTT. The V and J genes are TRBV27 and TRBJ1-1; D not resolved. CDR3 length: 13 amino acids. Germline-derived CDR1 and CDR2 are MNHEY and SMNVEV (reference sequence). V lost 2 bases, J lost 6 bases, and 10 bases lay in between.

This clonotype has more than one count but fewer than ten. The V and J genes are TRBV7-2 and TRBJ2-3, with 11 bases identical to TRBD2. J was trimmed by 3 bases and V by 0 bases; bases with no gene match: 11. Germline CDR1 and CDR2: SGHTA and FQGNSA. CDR3 length: 19 residues. CDR3 in DNA: TGTGCCAGCAGCTTAGCATTAGCGGGGGGGCCAATGCTGACAGATACGCAGTATTTT. This translates into CASSLALAGGPMLTDTQYF. The whole variable domain, remainder taken from reference TRBV7-2 and TRBJ2-3, is GAGVSQSPSNKVTEKGKDVELRCDPISGHTALYWYRQSLGQGLEFLIYFQGNSAPDKSGLPSDRFSAERTGGSVSTLTIQRTQQEDSAVYLCASSLALAGGPMLTDTQYFGPGTRLTVL.

V and J are TRBV2 and TRBJ2-1; 8 bases are a match to TRBD2. CDR3 length: 13 residues. V dropped 5 bases and J dropped 9; count of bases not matched to a gene: 6. The germline gives CDR1 SNHLY, CDR2 FYNNEI. CDR3 loop: CASSRTSNGEQFF. DNA for the CDR3: TGTGCCAGCAGTCGGACTAGCAACGGTGAGCAGTTCTTC.